This TCR beta chain was profiled in a study of beta chain features in type 1 diabetes. Study-level points and caveats: Shortening that was moderate but significant affected the TCRB CDR3s of Type 1 diabetes patients in all four CD4+ subsets. Patients and controls would share equally any PCR tilt toward shorter templates.

Of note for this clone: The antigen is not known.

The CDR3 spans 13 residues. Germline V CDR1 and CDR2: SGHTA, FQGNSA. The V and J ends lost 5 bases and 3 bases respectively, with 10 bases between them. One heparinised draw, averaging roughly 110 mL, was taken per donor. The authors reverse transcribed all of the isolated RNA, so sequencing captured expressed TCRB transcripts. TCRdb's copy holds only in-frame clones and misses some; the assay was immunoSEQ multiplex PCR. The sample includes about 27,000 clones, around three fifths of them seen just once. The clonotype comes from a woman aged 18 to 35 with type 1 diabetes. The chain has TRBV7-2 and TRBJ1-1; unclear D gene. Sequenced input: Tregs from blood. The CDR3 DNA follows: TGTGCCAGCAGCCCATATAGCTACACTGAAGCTTTCTTT. Amino acids: CASSPYSYTEAFF.